This T cell receptor beta chain derives from a study of blood T cell repertoires in COVID-19. Study-wide context: PBMCs, B-cell-depleted T cells, or T cells provided the cDNA or gDNA that made up the material.

As processed by the authors: Reference gene primer amplification gave nucleated cell count estimates. Profiling relied on immunoSEQ multiplex PCR, and the TCRdb table lists in-frame clones only, not all of them. Clone size and the V and J calls come from that table; the DNA yielded D and trimming. The sample includes some 50,000 clones, about three quarters of them seen just once. Details on this clone: One junction end disagrees with the germline gene, perhaps due to a read error.

The germline V gene has CDR1 SSHAT and CDR2 FNYEAQ (reference sequence). The CDR3 loop spans 15 amino acids. Material for sequencing was peripheral blood. The sequence was collected from a human donor with active or convalescent COVID-19. The donor label of this sample is uncertain. The rearrangement links TRBV7-7 to TRBJ2-1, with 10 nucleotides matching TRBD2. In nucleotides, the CDR3 is TGTGCTAGCAGTCTGACTAGCGGGCATTACAATGAGCAGTTCTTC. Residues: CASSLTSGHYNEQFF. Full variable domain (missing parts from reference TRBV7-7 and TRBJ2-1): GAGVSQSPRYKVTKRGQDVTLRCDPISSHATLYWYQQALGQGPEFLTYFNYEAQPDKSGLPSDRFSAERPEGSISTLTIQRTEQRDSAMYRCASSLTSGHYNEQFFGPGTRLTVL.